This passage covers 32 T cell receptor beta chains from one sample sequenced in a study of T-cell reconstitution after alpha-beta-depleted transplantation in children. Unique molecular identifiers featured in how the TCRbeta library was prepared. Each CDR3 protein gets one entry after TCRdb re-called the PCR reads with MiXCR. The sample consists of more than 400,000 distinct CDR3 sequences, roughly 10% of them appearing once. Material: PBMCs, mostly from graft donor cells, obtained 180 days after TCRalphabeta/CD19-depleted stem cell transplant. These receptors originate from a female patient aged 2-10 years who had a stem cell transplant for aplastic anemia, so the T cells may come from the graft donor.

This clonotype was detected many times. The V gene is TRBV29-1, the J gene TRBJ2-1, with D possibly TRBD2 on 6 matching bases. Trimming shortened V by 5 bases and J by 3 bases, and 11 bases separated the two germline ends. Germline CDR1 SQVTM, CDR2 ANQGSEA. This CDR3 is built from 13 residues. The CDR3 is CSVRRGYYNEQFF. CDR3 nucleotides: TGCAGCGTTCGGCGGGGCTACTACAATGAGCAGTTCTTC.

This clonotype has a handful of counts. CDR3 coding DNA: TGTGCCAGCAGCCCTAGACATGCAACTAATGAAAAACTGTTTTTT. It yields the protein CASSPRHATNEKLFF. The V call is TRBV7-2, the J call TRBJ1-4; the D is unclear. The germline CDR1 and CDR2 sequences are SGHTA and FQGNSA. This CDR3 region has 15 residues. Trimming took 5 bases from V and 0 from J, leaving 10 bases between them.

The sample holds many counts of this clonotype. This chain connects TRBV20-1 to TRBJ2-1; 8 bases are shared with TRBD2. V gave up 3 bases and J gave up 9 bases; unmatched junction bases: 7. The CDR3 is made up of 13 amino acids. The germline CDR1 and CDR2 sequences are DFQATT and SNEGSKA (reference sequence). The DNA for the CDR3 is TGCAGTGCTAGCCGCGGGACTAGTGGTGAGCAGTTCTTC. The encoded protein is CSASRGTSGEQFF.

This clonotype has just a few counts. In DNA form, the CDR3 reads TGTGCCAGCAGCTTACAAGGGCCTTACAGGAACACTGAAGCTTTCTTT. This sequence encodes CASSLQGPYRNTEAFF. V gene TRBV7-8 combines with J gene TRBJ1-1; no clear D. V shed 2 bases and J shed 1 base, with 14 bases lying between them. Germline lookup yields CDR1 SGHVS and CDR2 FQNEAQ. CDR3 length: 16 amino acids. Supplemented by reference TRBV7-8 and TRBJ1-1, the full variable domain reads GAGVSQSPRYKVAKRGQDVALRCDPISGHVSLFWYQQALGQGPEFLTYFQNEAQLDKSGLPSDRFFAERPEGSVSTLKIQRTQQEDSAVYLCASSLQGPYRNTEAFFGQGTRLTVV.

The CDR3 is CASSWVRGNTIYF. CDR3 bases: TGTGCCAGCAGTTGGGTGCGTGGAAACACCATATATTTT. This chain links TRBV7-2 with TRBJ1-3; D remains unclear. V was trimmed by 6 bases and J by 3 bases, leaving 9 bases between them. The germline gives CDR1 SGHTA, CDR2 FQGNSA. The CDR3 length is 13 residues.

This clonotype appeared a few times. The CDR3 is CASSPQGQAINEQFF. In DNA, the CDR3 is TGCGCCAGCAGCCCCCAGGGACAGGCCATCAATGAGCAGTTCTTC. The rearrangement uses TRBV5-1 and TRBJ2-1; 8 nucleotides line up with TRBD1. The ends lost 4 bases at V and 6 bases at J; junction bases unmatched: 9. The V gene's germline CDR1 is SGHRS and CDR2 YFSETQ. CDR3 length: 15 residues. Variable domain in full (rest from reference TRBV5-1 and TRBJ2-1): KAGVTQTPRYLIKTRGQQVTLSCSPISGHRSVSWYQQTPGQGLQFLFEYFSETQRNKGNFPGRFSGRQFSNSRSEMNVSTLELGDSALYLCASSPQGQAINEQFFGPGTRLTVL.

This clonotype was seen more than once but under ten times. This chain links TRBV6-2 or TRBV6-3 with TRBJ2-7; 9 bases are a match to TRBD2. CDR3 length: 12 residues. The trim removed 9 bases at V and 3 bases at J, leaving 3 bases unmatched. Germline V gene lookup returns CDR1 MNHEY and CDR2 SVGEGT. CDR3 coding DNA: TGTGCCAGTGGGACTAGCAGCTACGAGCAGTACGTC. It is translated as CASGTSSYEQYV.

The gene calls are TRBV5-6 and TRBJ2-5, with 8 nucleotides matching TRBD1. Germline V lookup: CDR1 SGHDT, CDR2 YYEEEE. CDR3 length: 17 residues. V lost 2 bases and J lost 5; bases outside the gene matches: 14. CDR3 nucleotide sequence: TGTGCCAGCAGCTTTAAGTGGACAGGGCCGGGTGTGGAGACCCAGTACTTC. Translation: CASSFKWTGPGVETQYF. The full variable domain, rest sourced from reference TRBV5-6 and TRBJ2-5, is DAGVTQSPTHLIKTRGQQVTLRCSPKSGHDTVSWYQQALGQGPQFIFQYYEEEERQRGNFPDRFSGHQFPNYSSELNVNALLLGDSALYLCASSFKWTGPGVETQYFGPGTRLLVL.

In this sample, this clonotype turned up a few times. The chain is built from TRBV4-3 and TRBJ2-5, with 11 bases identical to TRBD2. The germline gives CDR1 LGHNA, CDR2 YSLEER. This CDR3 contains 15 residues. The junction had 5 bases not matched to a gene; V was cut back by 3 bases and J by 5 bases. The CDR3: CASSHGGTSGETQYF. Written as DNA, the CDR3 is TGCGCCAGCAGCCATGGGGGGACTAGCGGTGAGACCCAGTACTTC.

This clonotype was picked up many times. The chain has TRBV12-3 or TRBV12-4 and TRBJ2-1, with TRBD2 matching 10 bases. The CDR3 spans 15 residues. V gave up 6 bases and J gave up 1 base; unmatched junction bases: 3. CDR3 nucleotide sequence: TGTGCCAGCAGCCAACTAGCGGGATCCTACAATGAGCAGTTCTTC. This encodes CASSQLAGSYNEQFF.

This clonotype has a handful of counts. V gene TRBV7-8 combines with J gene TRBJ2-1, with 7 bases that match TRBD2. CDR3 length: 17 residues. Germline V lookup: CDR1 SGHVS, CDR2 FQNEAQ. The ends lost 5 bases at V and 4 bases at J; junction bases unmatched: 14. Written as DNA, the CDR3 is TGTGCCAGCAGCCTCCACCCGGGCGGGAGTTTATACAATGAGCAGTTCTTC. Translated, it gives CASSLHPGGSLYNEQFF. The variable domain in full, with the rest retrieved from reference TRBV7-8 and TRBJ2-1, is GAGVSQSPRYKVAKRGQDVALRCDPISGHVSLFWYQQALGQGPEFLTYFQNEAQLDKSGLPSDRFFAERPEGSVSTLKIQRTQQEDSAVYLCASSLHPGGSLYNEQFFGPGTRLTVL.

The rearrangement joins TRBV12-3 or TRBV12-4 to TRBJ1-3, with TRBD1 identical over 11 bases. After removal of 4 bases from V and 2 bases from J, the junction contained 4 bases not matched to a gene. The length of the CDR3 is 16 residues. CDR3 in DNA: TGTGCCAGCAGTTGGGACAGGGGGGACCCTGGAAACACCATATATTTT. Translated, it gives CASSWDRGDPGNTIYF.

This clonotype was detected many times. The chain combines TRBV10-3 with TRBJ2-2; TRBD1 agrees at 8 bases. From germline, CDR1 is ENHRY and CDR2 SYGVKD. The V gene end was trimmed by 10 bases and the J gene end by 5 bases; junction bases not matched to a gene: 9. The CDR3 loop spans 14 amino acids. CDR3 bases: TGTGCCACCGGGTCAGGGGGCCGAACCGGGGAGCTGTTTTTT. Its protein product is CATGSGGRTGELFF.

This clonotype has ten or more counts. J is TRBJ2-7 and V is TRBV28; D possibly corresponds to TRBD2 (6 bases). Trimming stripped 2 bases from V and 5 bases from J, with 10 bases between. Per the germline V gene, CDR1 is MDHEN and CDR2 is SYDVKM. The CDR3 totals 13 residues. CDR3 in amino acids: CASSLSAGHEQYF. CDR3 nucleotides: TGTGCCAGCAGTTTAAGTGCGGGACACGAGCAGTACTTC.

The V and J genes are TRBV3-1 and TRBJ2-4; a weak D match, TRBD2 (5 bases). V lost 1 base, J lost 1 base, and 8 bases lay in between. The CDR3 has 15 residues. Looked up from germline, CDR1 is LGHDT and CDR2 is YNNKEL (reference sequence). The CDR3 loop is CASSQGAGAKNIQYF. As DNA, the CDR3 is TGTGCCAGCAGCCAAGGCGCGGGCGCCAAAAACATTCAGTACTTC.

This clonotype was picked up many times. CDR3 in amino acids: CASSPRVDTQYF. The CDR3 DNA reads TGTGCCAGCAGCCCGAGGGTAGATACGCAGTATTTT. V and J are TRBV11-2 and TRBJ2-3, with D perhaps matching TRBD2 (5 bases). Germline-derived CDR1 and CDR2 are SGHAT and FQNNGV. This CDR3 has 12 amino acids. The ends were cut back, 5 bases at V and 5 bases at J, with 8 bases in the middle.

This rearrangement joins TRBV18 to TRBJ2-5; 7 bases line up with TRBD2. This CDR3 has 14 residues. The germline CDR1 and CDR2 sequences are KGHSH and LQKENI. The V gene end was trimmed by 5 bases and the J gene end by 2 bases; junction bases not matched to a gene: 5. For the CDR3, the DNA is TGTGCCAGCTCATTGACTAGCACTCAAGAGACCCAGTACTTC. Translated, it gives CASSLTSTQETQYF.

V is TRBV6-1 and J is TRBJ1-2; perhaps TRBD1 as D (6 bases). V shed 6 bases and J shed 2 bases, with 13 bases lying between them. The CDR3 is 14 amino acids. The germline CDR1 and CDR2 sequences are MNHNS and SASEGT. The CDR3 loop is CASSHNQGNYGYTF. CDR3 coding DNA: TGTGCCAGCAGCCACAACCAGGGGAACTATGGCTACACCTTC.

This clonotype was counted only a few times. This sequence joins TRBV20-1 and TRBJ1-6; 9 nucleotides line up with TRBD1. This CDR3 is built from 14 residues. CDR1 DFQATT and CDR2 SNEGSKA come from the germline V gene (reference sequence). V was pared by 8 bases and J by 0 bases, with 2 bases of the junction left unmatched. The CDR3 DNA follows: TGCAGTACGGGACAGGGCTCCTATAATTCACCCCTCCACTTT. Translating gives CSTGQGSYNSPLHF.

J is TRBJ2-7 and V is TRBV20-1; D unresolved. Deletions cut 6 bases from V and 3 bases from J, with 15 bases between. Per the germline V gene, CDR1 is DFQATT and CDR2 is SNEGSKA (reference sequence). This CDR3 has 13 residues. The CDR3 loop is CSANPNPSYEQYF. CDR3 bases: TGCAGTGCGAACCCCAACCCCAGCTACGAGCAGTACTTC.

V is TRBV20-1 and J is TRBJ2-3; D not resolved. Germline assignment: CDR1 DFQATT and CDR2 SNEGSKA (reference sequence). The V end was cut by 5 bases, the J end by 5 bases, with 20 bases between. The CDR3 consists of 15 residues. The CDR3 DNA reads as TGCAGTGCTCCCATCCCCTGGTCAAAACGAGATACGCAGTATTTT. Its protein is CSAPIPWSKRDTQYF.

V is TRBV20-1 and J is TRBJ2-5; weak D call: TRBD1 (6 bases). V was pared by 5 bases and J by 1 base, with 17 bases between. Per germline, CDR1 DFQATT and CDR2 SNEGSKA (reference sequence). The CDR3 has 15 residues. CDR3 coding DNA: TGCAGTGCTGTAAGAAGTCGAGGGGGCCAAGAGACCCAGTACTTC. Protein: CSAVRSRGGQETQYF.

There are a few counts of this clonotype. V is TRBV6-5 and J is TRBJ1-2; perhaps TRBD1 as D (5 bases). The ends were cut back, 4 bases at V and 0 bases at J, with 18 bases in the middle. Per germline, CDR1 MNHEY and CDR2 SVGAGI. The CDR3 has 17 amino acids. The CDR3 protein is CASSSTALDPSNYGYTF. DNA of the CDR3: TGTGCCAGCAGTTCGACAGCGTTGGACCCCTCTAACTATGGCTACACCTTC.

This clonotype came up a few times. V usage is TRBV2 and J usage is TRBJ2-1; D not resolved. V was pared by 6 bases and J by 10 bases, with 16 bases between. The CDR3 extends over 13 amino acids. CDR1 and CDR2 from the germline V gene are SNHLY and FYNNEI. This chain's CDR3 is CASSETSIREQFF. The CDR3, as DNA: TGTGCCAGCAGCGAAACTTCGATCAGGGAGCAGTTCTTC. Supplemented by reference TRBV2 and TRBJ2-1, the full variable domain reads EPEVTQTPSHQVTQMGQEVILRCVPISNHLYFYWYRQILGQKVEFLVSFYNNEISEKSEIFDDQFSVERPDGSNFTLKIRSTKLEDSAMYFCASSETSIREQFFGPGTRLTVL.

The sample holds many counts of this clonotype. The chain combines TRBV5-1 with TRBJ2-7; D remains unclear. Trimming left V 2 bases short and J 2 bases short, with 11 bases between. This CDR3 has 14 residues. CDR1 is SGHRS and CDR2 is YFSETQ in the germline V gene. CDR3 sequence: CASSLGPETYEQYV. In DNA, the CDR3 is TGCGCCAGCAGCTTAGGGCCAGAAACCTACGAGCAGTACGTC.

This clonotype was counted at least ten times. The chain joins TRBV24-1 to TRBJ2-5; 7 bases agree with TRBD1. Germline values: CDR1 KGHDR, CDR2 SFDVKD. CDR3 length: 15 amino acids. V lost 3 bases and J lost 5; bases outside the gene matches: 8. This CDR3 reads CATSDDRETYETQYF. The CDR3 DNA reads as TGTGCCACCAGTGATGACAGGGAGACGTATGAGACCCAGTACTTC.

The chain uses TRBV7-9 and TRBJ2-5; 9 positions agree with TRBD1. The CDR3 consists of 14 residues. Unmatched junction bases numbered 5, after V lost 5 bases and J lost 4 bases. The germline V gene encodes CDR1 SEHNR and CDR2 FQNEAQ (reference sequence). The CDR3, as DNA: TGTGCCAGCAGCAGACGGACAGGGGCAGAGACCCAGTACTTC. Protein product: CASSRRTGAETQYF.

This clonotype has more than one count but fewer than ten. The CDR3 DNA is TGTGCCAGCACCATTACCATTAGCGCCCAGGTGAAGTTCTTC. This translates into CASTITISAQVKFF. This chain uses TRBV6-2 or TRBV6-3 with TRBJ2-1; a possible D gene is TRBD2 (5 bases). V was trimmed by 7 bases and J by 14 bases, leaving 24 bases between them. Germline V gene data show CDR1 as MNHEY and CDR2 as SVGEGT. The length of the CDR3 is 14 residues.

In its sample, this clonotype was seen a few times. The chain links TRBV12-3 or TRBV12-4 to TRBJ1-6; D possibly corresponds to TRBD1 (5 bases). V lost 6 bases and J 10 bases, leaving 13 bases between the germline ends. This CDR3 spans 13 amino acids. CDR3 loop: CASSPRERSPLHF. CDR3 nucleotides: TGTGCCAGCAGCCCCAGGGAACGCTCACCCCTCCACTTT.

Many counts were recorded for this clonotype. The chain uses TRBV20-1 and TRBJ2-7; 9 positions match TRBD2. CDR1 is DFQATT, CDR2 SNEGSKA, per germline (reference sequence). V gave up 5 bases and J gave up 6 bases; unmatched junction bases: 11. This CDR3 is built from 14 residues. In DNA form, the CDR3 reads TGCAGTGCTCATCTTGGGCTAGCGGGGTCCGAGCAGTACTTC. Translating gives CSAHLGLAGSEQYF.

The chain couples TRBV10-3 to TRBJ1-1; 12 bases line up with TRBD1. V lost 2 bases, J lost 3 bases, and 7 bases stayed unmatched. CDR3 length: 17 residues. Germline values: CDR1 ENHRY, CDR2 SYGVKD. The CDR3 here is CAISELWDRGLDTEAFF. The DNA for the CDR3 is TGTGCCATCAGTGAGCTTTGGGACAGGGGGCTTGACACTGAAGCTTTCTTT.

This clonotype was recorded at least ten times. V usage is TRBV28 and J usage is TRBJ2-5; D gene uncertain. CDR1 and CDR2 from the germline V gene are MDHEN and SYDVKM. V was trimmed by 2 bases and J by 4 bases, leaving 8 bases between them. The length of the CDR3 is 13 residues. CDR3 DNA: TGTGCCAGCAGTTTAAGGGTGGGAGAGACCCAGTACTTC. Its protein is CASSLRVGETQYF.